This is a list of T cell receptor beta chains from one sample in a study of spatial heterogeneity in lung cancer. Each CDR3 protein is one row after TCRdb ran MiXCR on the 5' RACE reads. The sample includes about 100,000 distinct CDR3 sequences, around 4.3% of them seen just once. The material sequenced was lung tumor tissue, taken at surgery. The receptors were gathered from a male donor with early-stage non-small cell lung cancer. CDR3s include the opening cysteine and the closing phenylalanine or tryptophan. A D gene is named only where the DNA matches it firmly. The size entry is marked missing in some rows and otherwise reads once, few, many or a size class.

v_gene: TRBV6-1
j_gene: TRBJ1-3
abundance: many
d_gene: .
CDR3nt: TGTGCCAGCAGAGTACTGGACTCTGGAAACACCATATATTTT
CDR3aa: CASRVLDSGNTIYF

v_gene: TRBV12-3/TRBV12-4
j_gene: TRBJ2-7
abundance: many
d_gene: TRBD1
CDR3nt: TGTGCCAGCAGTTTCAGACAGGGGGCCTCCTACGAGCAGTACTTC
CDR3aa: CASSFRQGASYEQYF

v_gene: TRBV27
j_gene: TRBJ2-3
abundance: few
d_gene: .
CDR3nt: TGTGCCAGCAGTACCCCGACTTCGGATACGCAGTATTTT
CDR3aa: CASSTPTSDTQYF

v_gene: TRBV12-3/TRBV12-4
j_gene: TRBJ2-7
abundance: .
d_gene: .
CDR3nt: TGTGCCAGCAGCAGACTGGACGAGCAGTACTTC
CDR3aa: CASSRLDEQYF

v_gene: TRBV27
j_gene: TRBJ1-1
abundance: many
d_gene: .
CDR3nt: TGTGCCAGCTCACCCCGGGGGTCTCAGAACACTGAAGCTTTCTTT
CDR3aa: CASSPRGSQNTEAFF

v_gene: TRBV28
j_gene: TRBJ2-7
abundance: many
d_gene: .
CDR3nt: TGTGCCAGCAGTTTAGTCAGGGGTTACGAGCAGTACTTC
CDR3aa: CASSLVRGYEQYF

v_gene: TRBV10-3
j_gene: TRBJ2-5
abundance: many
d_gene: TRBD1
CDR3nt: TGTGCCATCAGTGAGTACACGGACAGGGGTTCCCAAGAGACCCAGTACTTC
CDR3aa: CAISEYTDRGSQETQYF

v_gene: TRBV10-3
j_gene: TRBJ2-5
abundance: few
d_gene: TRBD2
CDR3nt: TGTGCCATCAGTTCGAGCGGGGCGGGAGAGACCCAGTACTTC
CDR3aa: CAISSSGAGETQYF

v_gene: TRBV5-1
j_gene: TRBJ1-3
abundance: many
d_gene: .
CDR3nt: TGCGCCAGCAGCTACAGAGGTGCCGGAAACACCATATATTTT
CDR3aa: CASSYRGAGNTIYF

v_gene: TRBV10-2
j_gene: TRBJ1-1
abundance: .
d_gene: .
CDR3nt: TGCGCCAGCAGTGATCCGGGGTTGAACACTGAAGCTTTCTTT
CDR3aa: CASSDPGLNTEAFF

v_gene: TRBV10-3
j_gene: TRBJ2-4
abundance: many
d_gene: TRBD2
CDR3nt: TGTGCCATCAGTGACGGGACTAGCGTAGCCAAAAACATTCAGTACTTC
CDR3aa: CAISDGTSVAKNIQYF

v_gene: TRBV5-1
j_gene: TRBJ1-1
abundance: many
d_gene: .
CDR3nt: TGCGCCAGCGCGTTTACCATGGGGAGCACTGAAGCTTTCTTT
CDR3aa: CASAFTMGSTEAFF

v_gene: TRBV2
j_gene: TRBJ1-2
abundance: many
d_gene: TRBD1
CDR3nt: TGTGCCAGCGTACAGGGGGCAAGTGGCTACACCTTC
CDR3aa: CASVQGASGYTF

v_gene: TRBV28
j_gene: TRBJ2-5
abundance: .
d_gene: .
CDR3nt: TGTGCCAGCAGTTCGAAAGGGGCCCCGAAGATGCAAGAGACCCAGTACTTC
CDR3aa: CASSSKGAPKMQETQYF

v_gene: TRBV28
j_gene: TRBJ1-5
abundance: many
d_gene: .
CDR3nt: TGTGCCAGCAGTACCGCCGGAGATTATAGCAATCAGCCCCAGCATTTT
CDR3aa: CASSTAGDYSNQPQHF

v_gene: TRBV12-3/TRBV12-4
j_gene: TRBJ2-7
abundance: few
d_gene: .
CDR3nt: TGTGCCAGCAGTTTTTTGCCGGCAGGATACGAGCAGTACTTC
CDR3aa: CASSFLPAGYEQYF

v_gene: TRBV10-1
j_gene: TRBJ2-5
abundance: many
d_gene: TRBD2
CDR3nt: TGCGCCAGCAGTCCCGGGCTAGCGGGAGGGCCTGGCCAAGAGACCCAGTACTTC
CDR3aa: CASSPGLAGGPGQETQYF

v_gene: TRBV29-1
j_gene: TRBJ2-1
abundance: many
d_gene: .
CDR3nt: TGCAGTGCTGACAATTACAATGAGCAGTTCTTC
CDR3aa: CSADNYNEQFF

v_gene: TRBV5-1
j_gene: TRBJ2-5
abundance: many
d_gene: .
CDR3nt: TGCGCCAGCAGCTTGGAAGGGTTCGGCGAGACCCAGTACTTC
CDR3aa: CASSLEGFGETQYF

v_gene: TRBV28
j_gene: TRBJ1-5
abundance: many
d_gene: .
CDR3nt: TGTGCCAGCAGTTTTGTGGATCAACCCCAGCATTTT
CDR3aa: CASSFVDQPQHF

v_gene: TRBV7-2
j_gene: TRBJ1-6
abundance: few
d_gene: TRBD1
CDR3nt: TGTGCCAGCAGCTCAACCGGGACAGGGAGTTCACCCCTCCACTTT
CDR3aa: CASSSTGTGSSPLHF

v_gene: TRBV13
j_gene: TRBJ2-4
abundance: few
d_gene: TRBD2
CDR3nt: TGTGCCAGCAGCTCCAGCGGGGGTGGAAACATTCAGTACTTC
CDR3aa: CASSSSGGGNIQYF

v_gene: TRBV12-3/TRBV12-4
j_gene: TRBJ1-4
abundance: .
d_gene: .
CDR3nt: TGTGCCAGCACCAATCGCCGGGGGCGGGGTGAAAAACTGTTTTTT
CDR3aa: CASTNRRGRGEKLFF

v_gene: TRBV6-1
j_gene: TRBJ2-5
abundance: many
d_gene: TRBD2
CDR3nt: TGTGCCAGCAGCCCGGGACTACCCTCGGGGACCCAGTACTTC
CDR3aa: CASSPGLPSGTQYF

v_gene: TRBV6-5
j_gene: TRBJ2-3
abundance: many
d_gene: .
CDR3nt: TGTGCCAGCAGTTACTCCCCAGATACGCAGTATTTT
CDR3aa: CASSYSPDTQYF

v_gene: TRBV6-2/TRBV6-3
j_gene: TRBJ2-6
abundance: .
d_gene: TRBD2
CDR3nt: TGTGCCAGCAGTTACACCAGGACTAGCGGGAGCCTGACTGGGGCCAACGTCCTGACTTTC
CDR3aa: CASSYTRTSGSLTGANVLTF

v_gene: TRBV28
j_gene: TRBJ1-1
abundance: many
d_gene: .
CDR3nt: TGTGCCAGCAGTCTCCACGCTGGGAGCACTGAAGCTTTCTTT
CDR3aa: CASSLHAGSTEAFF